These T cell receptor beta chains were read from a single sample in a study of T cells after yellow fever vaccination. MiXCR, run by TCRdb on the 5' RACE reads, gives a single entry per CDR3 protein. Here the sample spans 200,000 to 300,000 distinct CDR3 sequences, around 6.7% being singletons. Sample: CD4+ T cells sorted from PBMCs, taken on the day of the yellow fever booster vaccination. The receptor source for this set is a man under 40 who received the YFV17D yellow fever vaccine. Each CDR3 is given with its conserved first and last residue. Fields, in order: J gene, V gene, D gene, clone size, CDR3 protein, CDR3 DNA. A D gene is named only where the DNA matches it firmly. Some rows mark clone size as missing; the rest say once, few, many or name a class of expanded clone.

j_call: TRBJ2-3; v_call: TRBV7-6; d_call: -; clone_size: many; cdr3_aa: CASSFSMSTDTQYF; cdr3_nt: TGTGCCAGCAGCTTTAGTATGAGCACAGATACGCAGTATTTT
j_call: TRBJ2-7; v_call: TRBV6-1; d_call: TRBD2; clone_size: few; cdr3_aa: CASNRAGSYEQYF; cdr3_nt: TGTGCCAGCAACAGAGCGGGAAGCTACGAGCAGTACTTC
j_call: TRBJ2-3; v_call: TRBV20-1; d_call: -; clone_size: -; cdr3_aa: CSARDVGRASDTQYF; cdr3_nt: TGCAGTGCTAGAGATGTCGGCAGGGCCTCAGATACGCAGTATTTT
j_call: TRBJ2-2; v_call: TRBV6-2/TRBV6-3; d_call: TRBD2; clone_size: -; cdr3_aa: CASSRRTSGPLNTGELFF; cdr3_nt: TGTGCCAGCAGTCGCCGGACTAGCGGACCTTTGAACACCGGGGAGCTGTTTTTT
j_call: TRBJ2-1; v_call: TRBV7-2; d_call: TRBD2; clone_size: -; cdr3_aa: CASSLARGGARAYNEQFF; cdr3_nt: TGTGCCAGCAGCTTAGCCCGGGGGGGAGCGAGGGCCTACAATGAGCAGTTCTTC
j_call: TRBJ2-7; v_call: TRBV20-1; d_call: -; clone_size: few; cdr3_aa: CSARAWEAYEQYF; cdr3_nt: TGCAGTGCGAGGGCTTGGGAAGCCTACGAGCAGTACTTC
j_call: TRBJ1-2; v_call: TRBV5-1; d_call: -; clone_size: many; cdr3_aa: CASSLADVSAYGYTF; cdr3_nt: TGCGCCAGCAGCTTGGCGGACGTTTCTGCCTATGGCTACACCTTC
j_call: TRBJ2-2; v_call: TRBV5-1; d_call: TRBD2; clone_size: many; cdr3_aa: CASSLRTSANTGELFF; cdr3_nt: TGCGCCAGCAGCTTGAGGACTAGCGCTAACACCGGGGAGCTGTTTTTT
j_call: TRBJ1-1; v_call: TRBV7-9; d_call: -; clone_size: -; cdr3_aa: CASSLSGWGNTEAFF; cdr3_nt: TGTGCCAGCAGCCTTTCGGGGTGGGGGAACACTGAAGCTTTCTTT
j_call: TRBJ2-2; v_call: TRBV29-1; d_call: -; clone_size: -; cdr3_aa: CSVEGVGGANTGELFF; cdr3_nt: TGCAGCGTTGAAGGGGTAGGGGGTGCGAACACCGGGGAGCTGTTTTTT
j_call: TRBJ2-3; v_call: TRBV7-2; d_call: TRBD1; clone_size: -; cdr3_aa: CASSFRDRSTDTQYF; cdr3_nt: TGTGCCAGCAGCTTCCGGGACAGGAGCACAGATACGCAGTATTTT
j_call: TRBJ2-7; v_call: TRBV13; d_call: -; clone_size: -; cdr3_aa: CASSGTLGLYEQYF; cdr3_nt: TGTGCCAGCAGCGGGACTTTAGGACTCTACGAGCAGTACTTC
j_call: TRBJ2-1; v_call: TRBV5-1; d_call: TRBD2; clone_size: few; cdr3_aa: CASSLGNSGASYNEQFF; cdr3_nt: TGCGCCAGCAGCTTGGGGAACAGCGGGGCCTCTTACAATGAGCAGTTCTTC
j_call: TRBJ2-3; v_call: TRBV28; d_call: TRBD1; clone_size: few; cdr3_aa: CASSLVGQGSIDTQYF; cdr3_nt: TGTGCCAGCAGTCTTGTAGGACAGGGGTCGATAGATACGCAGTATTTT
j_call: TRBJ2-6; v_call: TRBV6-2/TRBV6-3; d_call: -; clone_size: few; cdr3_aa: CASSPEGSGANVLTF; cdr3_nt: TGTGCCAGCAGTCCGGAAGGATCTGGGGCCAACGTCCTGACTTTC
j_call: TRBJ2-1; v_call: TRBV7-2; d_call: TRBD2; clone_size: -; cdr3_aa: CASRIDSGRYYNEQFF; cdr3_nt: TGTGCCAGCAGAATAGATAGCGGGAGATACTACAATGAGCAGTTCTTC
j_call: TRBJ2-3; v_call: TRBV9; d_call: -; clone_size: many; cdr3_aa: CASSELGTDTQYF; cdr3_nt: TGTGCCAGCAGTGAGCTTGGCACAGATACGCAGTATTTT
j_call: TRBJ1-4; v_call: TRBV5-1; d_call: TRBD1; clone_size: many; cdr3_aa: CASSLVGQGDEKLFF; cdr3_nt: TGCGCCAGCAGCTTGGTGGGACAGGGTGATGAAAAACTGTTTTTT
j_call: TRBJ2-1; v_call: TRBV7-9; d_call: TRBD2; clone_size: -; cdr3_aa: CASSSGAGGPYNEQFF; cdr3_nt: TGTGCCAGCAGCTCGGGAGCGGGAGGGCCTTACAATGAGCAGTTCTTC
j_call: TRBJ2-2; v_call: TRBV7-2; d_call: TRBD1; clone_size: few; cdr3_aa: CASSTWTGSRGELFF; cdr3_nt: TGTGCCAGCAGCACGTGGACAGGCTCTCGAGGGGAGCTGTTTTTT